This is a list of T cell receptor beta chains from one sample in a study of blood T cell repertoires in COVID-19. Sequencing used immunoSEQ multiplex PCR; TCRdb keeps in-frame clones, though not all of them. The table has some 300,000 clones, about 88% seen once. The sequenced sample consisted of PBMCs or T cells enriched from blood (not recorded which). Receptors originate from a woman aged 55 to 70 in a cohort exposed to, infected with or recovered from COVID-19 (not recorded which). Both conserved end residues are part of each CDR3. Fields, in order: J gene, V gene, D gene, clone size, CDR3 protein, CDR3 DNA. D genes are given only for firm matches. A clone size is listed for some rows: how often the clone was seen (once, few, many), or a class if it is expanded.

j_call: TRBJ1-5; v_call: TRBV7-2; d_call: .; clone_size: .; cdr3_aa: CASSLDGRDNQPQHF; cdr3_nt: TGTGCCAGCAGCTTAGATGGCAGGGATAATCAGCCCCAGCATTTT
j_call: TRBJ1-2; v_call: TRBV29-1; d_call: .; clone_size: few; cdr3_aa: CSVTASVALGYTF; cdr3_nt: TGCAGCGTAACGGCCAGTGTAGCCCTTGGCTACACCTTC
j_call: TRBJ1-2; v_call: TRBV30; d_call: .; clone_size: .; cdr3_aa: CAWSGGGLLVFTF; cdr3_nt: TGTGCCTGGAGTGGGGGGGGCCTACTGGTTTTCACCTTC
j_call: TRBJ1-3; v_call: TRBV14; d_call: .; clone_size: .; cdr3_aa: CASSQGGAGGNTIYF; cdr3_nt: TGTGCCAGCAGCCAAGGGGGCGCTGGGGGAAACACCATATATTTT
j_call: TRBJ1-1; v_call: TRBV3-1/TRBV3-2; d_call: .; clone_size: .; cdr3_aa: CASSPSVQSGFGAFF; cdr3_nt: TGTGCCAGCAGCCCCTCGGTTCAGTCGGGGTTTGGGGCTTTCTTT
j_call: TRBJ2-2; v_call: TRBV11-2; d_call: .; clone_size: .; cdr3_aa: CASRFRGTGELFF; cdr3_nt: TGTGCCAGCCGTTTCAGGGGCACCGGGGAGCTGTTTTTT
j_call: TRBJ2-3; v_call: TRBV6-6; d_call: .; clone_size: .; cdr3_aa: CASREAATDTQYF; cdr3_nt: TGTGCCAGCAGGGAGGCAGCAACAGATACGCAGTATTTT
j_call: TRBJ2-7; v_call: TRBV6-1; d_call: TRBD1; clone_size: .; cdr3_aa: CASSERGLEQYF; cdr3_nt: TGTGCCAGCAGTGAGAGGGGGCTCGAGCAGTACTTC
j_call: TRBJ2-7; v_call: TRBV2; d_call: .; clone_size: few; cdr3_aa: CASSEGGGRNYEQYF; cdr3_nt: TGTGCCAGCAGTGAAGGCGGAGGACGGAATTACGAGCAGTACTTC
j_call: TRBJ1-5; v_call: TRBV27; d_call: .; clone_size: .; cdr3_aa: CASSPYRGNQPQHF; cdr3_nt: TGTGCCAGCAGTCCCTATCGGGGCAATCAGCCCCAGCATTTT
j_call: TRBJ2-3; v_call: TRBV24-1; d_call: TRBD2; clone_size: .; cdr3_aa: CATSDSSGTSRTDTQYF; cdr3_nt: TGTGCCACCAGTGATTCCTCCGGGACTAGTCGTACAGATACGCAGTATTTT
j_call: TRBJ1-1; v_call: TRBV7-2; d_call: .; clone_size: once; cdr3_aa: CASSLEWQGPNTEAFF; cdr3_nt: TGTGCCAGCAGCTTAGAATGGCAGGGGCCGAACACTGAAGCTTTCTTT
j_call: TRBJ2-7; v_call: TRBV21-1; d_call: .; clone_size: .; cdr3_aa: CASSKELQRASSYEQYF; cdr3_nt: TGTGCCAGCAGCAAAGAACTACAGCGGGCCTCCTCCTACGAGCAGTACTTC
j_call: TRBJ1-5; v_call: TRBV2; d_call: .; clone_size: .; cdr3_aa: CASSDPGNQPQHF; cdr3_nt: TGTGCCAGCAGTGACCCAGGGAATCAGCCCCAGCATTTT
j_call: TRBJ2-3; v_call: TRBV28; d_call: TRBD2; clone_size: .; cdr3_aa: CASSLAGGGGLTDTQYF; cdr3_nt: TGTGCCAGCAGTTTAGCGGGGGGCGGGGGACTCACAGATACGCAGTATTTT
j_call: TRBJ2-5; v_call: TRBV3-1/TRBV3-2; d_call: .; clone_size: .; cdr3_aa: CASSLVLETQYF; cdr3_nt: TGTGCCAGCAGCCTAGTGTTAGAGACCCAGTACTTC
j_call: TRBJ1-2; v_call: TRBV2; d_call: .; clone_size: .; cdr3_aa: CASRGQAYGYTF; cdr3_nt: TGTGCCAGCAGGGGACAAGCCTATGGCTACACCTTC
j_call: TRBJ2-1; v_call: TRBV7-9; d_call: TRBD2; clone_size: .; cdr3_aa: CASSPSLAGGPTSYNEQFF; cdr3_nt: TGTGCCAGCAGCCCTTCCCTAGCGGGAGGACCAACCTCCTACAATGAGCAGTTCTTC
j_call: TRBJ2-5; v_call: TRBV11-1; d_call: .; clone_size: .; cdr3_aa: CASSSAGSEEETQYF; cdr3_nt: TGTGCCAGCAGCTCCGCTGGGTCCGAGGAAGAGACCCAGTACTTC
j_call: TRBJ2-1; v_call: TRBV5-1; d_call: .; clone_size: few; cdr3_aa: CASSLIIQGRNEQFF; cdr3_nt: TGCGCCAGCAGCTTAATAATACAGGGACGCAATGAGCAGTTCTTC
j_call: TRBJ1-5; v_call: TRBV28; d_call: .; clone_size: .; cdr3_aa: CASRSPGLNQPQHF; cdr3_nt: TGTGCCAGCAGATCTCCCGGACTGAATCAGCCCCAGCATTTT
j_call: TRBJ2-7; v_call: TRBV11-2; d_call: .; clone_size: .; cdr3_aa: CASSFGDSRSEQYF; cdr3_nt: TGTGCCAGCAGCTTTGGGGACTCTCGGAGCGAGCAGTACTTC
j_call: TRBJ2-1; v_call: TRBV5-6; d_call: .; clone_size: .; cdr3_aa: CASSPEGIRGEQFF; cdr3_nt: TGTGCCAGCAGCCCGGAGGGGATTAGGGGTGAGCAGTTCTTC
j_call: TRBJ2-7; v_call: TRBV7-2; d_call: .; clone_size: .; cdr3_aa: CASSSVSYEQYF; cdr3_nt: TGTGCCAGCAGTTCCGTCTCCTACGAGCAGTACTTC
j_call: TRBJ2-1; v_call: TRBV2; d_call: TRBD1; clone_size: .; cdr3_aa: CASSNRGSYNEQFF; cdr3_nt: TGTGCCAGCAGTAACAGGGGCAGCTACAATGAGCAGTTCTTC
j_call: TRBJ2-1; v_call: TRBV12-2; d_call: .; clone_size: .; cdr3_aa: CASRLERDRDEQFF; cdr3_nt: TGTGCAAGTCGCTTAGAGCGGGATAGGGATGAGCAGTTCTTC
j_call: TRBJ2-7; v_call: TRBV28; d_call: TRBD1; clone_size: .; cdr3_aa: CASSSTGQGGYEQYF; cdr3_nt: TGTGCCAGCAGTAGCACGGGACAGGGGGGCTACGAGCAGTACTTC
j_call: TRBJ2-1; v_call: TRBV19; d_call: TRBD1; clone_size: .; cdr3_aa: CASSTGQVPSYNEQFF; cdr3_nt: TGTGCCAGTAGTACCGGACAGGTGCCCTCCTACAATGAGCAGTTCTTC
j_call: TRBJ2-6; v_call: TRBV7-2; d_call: TRBD2; clone_size: .; cdr3_aa: CASSLKLAGSSGANVLTF; cdr3_nt: TGTGCCAGCAGCTTAAAACTAGCGGGCTCCTCTGGGGCCAACGTCCTGACTTTC
j_call: TRBJ1-2; v_call: TRBV7-2; d_call: .; clone_size: few; cdr3_aa: CASSLDHSVGANGYTF; cdr3_nt: TGTGCCAGCAGCTTAGACCATAGTGTGGGGGCGAATGGCTACACCTTC
j_call: TRBJ2-7; v_call: TRBV11-2; d_call: TRBD2; clone_size: .; cdr3_aa: CASSLLHGTSGANYEQYF; cdr3_nt: TGTGCCAGCAGCTTACTTCATGGGACTAGCGGGGCTAACTACGAGCAGTACTTC
j_call: TRBJ1-4; v_call: TRBV4-3; d_call: TRBD1; clone_size: .; cdr3_aa: CASSQGWDRDRELKTNEKLFF; cdr3_nt: TGCGCCAGCAGCCAAGGATGGGACAGGGACAGGGAGCTCAAAACTAATGAAAAACTGTTTTTT
j_call: TRBJ1-4; v_call: TRBV6-1; d_call: .; clone_size: .; cdr3_aa: CASSEQVTTNEKLFF; cdr3_nt: TGTGCCAGCAGTGAACAGGTCACAACTAATGAAAAACTGTTTTTT
j_call: TRBJ2-2; v_call: TRBV7-2; d_call: .; clone_size: .; cdr3_aa: CASSSPNTGELFF; cdr3_nt: TGTGCCAGCAGCTCTCCGAACACCGGGGAGCTGTTTTTT
j_call: TRBJ1-1; v_call: TRBV18; d_call: .; clone_size: few; cdr3_aa: CASSPRTDTEAFF; cdr3_nt: TGTGCCAGCTCACCACGAACGGACACTGAAGCTTTCTTT
j_call: TRBJ2-7; v_call: TRBV5-4; d_call: .; clone_size: .; cdr3_aa: CASSQGGVANLYEQYF; cdr3_nt: TGTGCCAGCAGCCAAGGAGGGGTAGCTAACTTATACGAGCAGTACTTC
j_call: TRBJ1-2; v_call: TRBV7-9; d_call: .; clone_size: few; cdr3_aa: CASSLRGGDNYGYTF; cdr3_nt: TGTGCCAGCAGCTTAAGAGGGGGTGATAACTATGGCTACACCTTC
j_call: TRBJ2-1; v_call: TRBV13; d_call: TRBD2; clone_size: .; cdr3_aa: CASSSSSGRPGNEQFF; cdr3_nt: TGTGCCAGCAGCTCCTCAAGCGGGAGACCGGGAAATGAGCAGTTCTTC
j_call: TRBJ1-1; v_call: TRBV9; d_call: .; clone_size: .; cdr3_aa: CASSLQGNTEAFF; cdr3_nt: TGTGCCAGCAGCCTACAGGGGAACACTGAAGCTTTCTTT
j_call: TRBJ1-6; v_call: TRBV7-2; d_call: TRBD1; clone_size: .; cdr3_aa: CASSQDRVNSPLHF; cdr3_nt: TGTGCCAGCAGCCAGGACAGGGTAAATTCACCCCTCCACTTT
j_call: TRBJ2-1; v_call: TRBV23-1; d_call: .; clone_size: .; cdr3_aa: CASSQSDERQSSYNEQFF; cdr3_nt: TGCGCCAGCAGTCAATCGGATGAGCGTCAAAGCTCCTACAATGAGCAGTTCTTC
j_call: TRBJ1-6; v_call: TRBV9; d_call: .; clone_size: once; cdr3_aa: CASSRGGNSPLHF; cdr3_nt: TGTGCCAGCAGCAGAGGAGGGAATTCACCCCTCCACTTT
j_call: TRBJ1-2; v_call: TRBV2; d_call: TRBD1; clone_size: .; cdr3_aa: CASSGQGADYGYTF; cdr3_nt: TGTGCCAGCAGTGGCCAGGGGGCGGACTATGGCTACACCTTC
j_call: TRBJ2-1; v_call: TRBV11-2; d_call: TRBD2; clone_size: .; cdr3_aa: CASSRTSDLNNEQFF; cdr3_nt: TGTGCCAGCAGCCGGACTAGCGATTTGAATAATGAGCAGTTCTTC
j_call: TRBJ1-1; v_call: TRBV20-1; d_call: TRBD1; clone_size: few; cdr3_aa: CSAVQGPVDFF; cdr3_nt: TGCAGTGCCGTACAGGGGCCGGTTGATTTCTTT
j_call: TRBJ1-1; v_call: TRBV10-2; d_call: TRBD1; clone_size: .; cdr3_aa: CASSEARDRGRRTEAFF; cdr3_nt: TGCGCCAGCAGTGAGGCTCGGGACAGGGGAAGGAGGACTGAAGCTTTCTTT
j_call: TRBJ1-2; v_call: TRBV6-4; d_call: .; clone_size: .; cdr3_aa: CASTRDLGDYGYTF; cdr3_nt: TGTGCCAGCACGCGGGACTTAGGAGACTATGGCTACACCTTC
j_call: TRBJ2-7; v_call: TRBV19; d_call: .; clone_size: .; cdr3_aa: CASSRGWSEQYF; cdr3_nt: TGTGCCAGTAGCCGAGGGTGGTCCGAGCAGTACTTC
j_call: TRBJ2-5; v_call: TRBV9; d_call: .; clone_size: .; cdr3_aa: CASSGSEGGRETQYF; cdr3_nt: TGTGCCAGCAGCGGGTCGGAGGGAGGAAGAGAGACCCAGTACTTC
j_call: TRBJ1-1; v_call: TRBV9; d_call: .; clone_size: .; cdr3_aa: CASSVGGRGNTEAFF; cdr3_nt: TGTGCCAGCAGCGTAGGCGGTAGGGGGAACACTGAAGCTTTCTTT
j_call: TRBJ2-7; v_call: TRBV7-6; d_call: .; clone_size: .; cdr3_aa: CASSLRRGLEQYF; cdr3_nt: TGTGCCAGCAGCTTACGGAGGGGTCTCGAGCAGTACTTC
j_call: TRBJ1-2; v_call: TRBV18; d_call: TRBD1; clone_size: .; cdr3_aa: CASSTNARDSYYGYTF; cdr3_nt: TGTGCCAGCTCTACGAATGCCCGGGACAGTTACTATGGCTACACCTTC
j_call: TRBJ2-3; v_call: TRBV18; d_call: TRBD2; clone_size: once; cdr3_aa: CASSASGGSTDTQYF; cdr3_nt: TGTGCCAGCTCCGCAAGCGGGGGAAGCACAGATACGCAGTATTTT
j_call: TRBJ2-1; v_call: TRBV23-1; d_call: .; clone_size: .; cdr3_aa: CASSQDGSWNEQFF; cdr3_nt: TGCGCCAGCAGTCAGGACGGGAGCTGGAATGAGCAGTTCTTC
j_call: TRBJ2-5; v_call: TRBV24-1; d_call: .; clone_size: .; cdr3_aa: CATSDFKQGQETQYF; cdr3_nt: TGTGCCACCAGTGATTTCAAACAGGGTCAAGAGACCCAGTACTTC